Here is one TCR beta chain with its context. Its antigen is still unknown. This CDR3 has 16 residues. CDR1 MNHGY and CDR2 SAAAGT come from the germline V gene. V was shortened by 4 bases and J by 0 bases, with 13 bases between the two germline ends. Some clones are missing from TCRdb's copy, which holds only in-frame ones; the method was immunoSEQ multiplex PCR. Seen here are over a thousand clones, 70% to 80% observed once, and the top ten hold less than 5%. This sample is drawn from a study of primary melanoma T cells and metastatic recurrence. The overall study: These T2 to T4 primary melanomas had thickness greater than 1 mm.

Study-wide findings and caveats: Regardless of ulceration, mitotic rate or nodal disease, >20% T-cell fraction appeared protective. Reportedly, T-cell fraction predicted progression-free survival beyond thickness, ulceration, mitoses, age.

This rearrangement joins TRBV6-8 to TRBJ1-5; D ambiguous. The TCR comes from a human donor with melanoma. Sequencing was done on a sample of melanoma tumor tissue. Here the CDR3 DNA reads TGTGCCAGCAGTTTTGAAGGCAGTTATAGCAATCAGCCCCAGCATTTT. This encodes CASSFEGSYSNQPQHF.